This T cell receptor (beta chain) was recorded in a study of blood T cell repertoires in COVID-19. Study overall: Sources were T cells, B-cell-depleted T cells, or PBMCs; the material itself was cDNA or gDNA.

CDR3 size: 14 residues. The germline V gene has CDR1 SQVTM and CDR2 ANQGSEA. V lost 4 bases and J lost 5; bases outside the gene matches: 8. TCRdb's table, derived via immunoSEQ multiplex PCR, lists solely in-frame clones and lacks some. The data contain about 150,000 clones, roughly 83% of them seen just once; the ten biggest clones take up 3%. The sequence derives from a woman aged 80 or over with acute or convalescent COVID-19. This chain links TRBV29-1 with TRBJ2-5, with TRBD1 matching over 9 bases. The sample comprised peripheral blood. The CDR3 reads CSVVGYRGLETQYF. The CDR3 region has the DNA TGCAGCGTTGTGGGCTACAGGGGGCTGGAGACCCAGTACTTC.